The entry below gives a single T cell receptor beta chain sequence along with its context. The entry originates in a study of blood T cell repertoires in COVID-19. Background on the study: Donors in the United States, Italy and Spain gave samples during acute or convalescent COVID-19. PBMCs, B-cell-depleted T cells, or T cells were the source of the cDNA or gDNA that made up the material.

In the source study's methods: Amplification from reference gene primers served as the basis for estimated nucleated cell counts. Sequencing was performed with immunoSEQ multiplex PCR; in TCRdb, only in-frame clones are kept and a portion is missing. The V and J calls and clone size are taken from that table; D and trimming were inferred from the DNA. The sample holds about 90,000 clones, roughly 90% seen once. There are 15 residues in the CDR3. After removal of 7 bases from V and 8 bases from J, the junction contained 11 bases not matched to a gene. Looked up from germline, CDR1 is SGHVS and CDR2 is FQNEAQ.

The chain recombines TRBV7-8 with TRBJ2-1; TRBD2 matches at 10 bases. Material for sequencing was peripheral blood. This TCR was sampled from a man at least 80 years old with active or convalescent COVID-19. Here the CDR3 DNA reads TGTGCCAGCAAACGAGGGCTAGCGGGAGCTGATGAGCAGTTCTTC. Its translation is CASKRGLAGADEQFF.